This T cell receptor beta chain stems from a study of OX40 agonist ivuxolimab in advanced cancers. Study background: Males comprised 82.7% of the group, whose mean age was around 62 years (range roughly 20 to 90). Findings and limits, study-wide: Among T cells, CD8+ cells averaged more expanded clones than CD4+ cells. Expanded peripheral T-cell antigen specificity went undetermined.

The data were produced by immunoSEQ multiplex PCR, yet TCRdb's version contains in-frame clones alone and is incomplete. Of 60,000 or so clones in the sample, 94% are singletons; the top ten hold approximately 18%. For this clone: The target antigen is unknown.

The CDR3 is 16 residues long. The V segment lost 2 bases and the J segment 5 bases; nucleotides outside the gene matches: 9. The V gene's germline CDR1 is LGHNA and CDR2 YNFKEQ. The sequence was obtained from an adult with an advanced solid tumor such as melanoma, head and neck, liver or kidney cancer. This sequence joins TRBV4-2 and TRBJ1-2, with 9 bases that match TRBD1. The sequences come from CD4+ or CD8+ T cells sorted from blood, collected in a trial of the OX40 agonist ivuxolimab. The CDR3 loop is CASSQRSTGGAYGYTF. For the CDR3, the DNA is TGTGCCAGCAGCCAAAGGAGTACAGGGGGCGCATATGGCTACACCTTC.